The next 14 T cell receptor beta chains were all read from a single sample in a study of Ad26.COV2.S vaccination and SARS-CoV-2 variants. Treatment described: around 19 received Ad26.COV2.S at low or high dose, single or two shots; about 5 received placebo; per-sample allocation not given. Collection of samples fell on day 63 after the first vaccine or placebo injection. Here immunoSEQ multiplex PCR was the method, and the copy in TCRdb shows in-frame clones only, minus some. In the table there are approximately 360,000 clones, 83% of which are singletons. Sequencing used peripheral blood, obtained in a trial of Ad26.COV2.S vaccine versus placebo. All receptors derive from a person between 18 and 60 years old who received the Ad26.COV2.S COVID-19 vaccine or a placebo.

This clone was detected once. The CDR3 DNA follows: TGTGCCAGCAGTTACGAAGGGCAGGGGCCGCAGGGCTACACCTTC. Translating gives CASSYEGQGPQGYTF. V is TRBV6-5 and J is TRBJ1-2; TRBD1 might be the D (6 bases). V shed 2 bases and J shed 8 bases, with 18 bases lying between them. The germline gives CDR1 MNHEY, CDR2 SVGAGI. The CDR3 consists of 15 residues.

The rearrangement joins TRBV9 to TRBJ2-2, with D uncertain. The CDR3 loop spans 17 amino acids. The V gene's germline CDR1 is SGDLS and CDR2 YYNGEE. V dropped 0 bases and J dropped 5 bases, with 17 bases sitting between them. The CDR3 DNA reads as TGTGCCAGCAGCGTAGCTTCGGCGGCTCTCGGGACCGGGGAGCTGTTTTTT. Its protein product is CASSVASAALGTGELFF. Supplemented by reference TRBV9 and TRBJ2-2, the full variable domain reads DSGVTQTPKHLITATGQRVTLRCSPRSGDLSVYWYQQSLDQGLQFLIQYYNGEERAKGNILERFSAQQFPDLHSELNLSSLELGDSALYFCASSVASAALGTGELFFGEGSRLTVL.

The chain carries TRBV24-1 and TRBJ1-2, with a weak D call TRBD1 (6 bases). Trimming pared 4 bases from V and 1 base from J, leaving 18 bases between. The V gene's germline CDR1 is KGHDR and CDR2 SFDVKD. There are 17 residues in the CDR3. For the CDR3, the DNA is TGTGCCACCAGTGACCTACCGACAGGCGTATATAACTATGGCTACACCTTC. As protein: CATSDLPTGVYNYGYTF.

The CDR3 here is CASRQDRGRIQPQHF. CDR3 DNA sequence: TGTGCCAGCAGACAAGACAGGGGGCGCATTCAGCCCCAGCATTTT. The chain has TRBV6-6 and TRBJ1-5; 10 nucleotides align to TRBD1. CDR1 and CDR2 from the germline V gene are MNHNY and SVGAGI (reference sequence). After removal of 6 bases from V and 6 bases from J, the junction contained 8 bases not matched to a gene. The CDR3 is 15 amino acids.

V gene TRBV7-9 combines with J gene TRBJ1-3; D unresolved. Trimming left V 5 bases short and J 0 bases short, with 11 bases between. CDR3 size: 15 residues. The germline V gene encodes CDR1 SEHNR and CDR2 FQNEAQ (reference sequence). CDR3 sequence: CASSPPSGSGNTIYF. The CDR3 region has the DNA TGTGCCAGCAGCCCCCCGTCGGGCTCTGGAAACACCATATATTTT.

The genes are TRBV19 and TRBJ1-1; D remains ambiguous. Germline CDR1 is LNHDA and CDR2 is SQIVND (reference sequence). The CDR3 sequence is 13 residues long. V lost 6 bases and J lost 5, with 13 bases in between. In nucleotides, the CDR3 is TGTGCCAGTAGAGATCCACGGGGAACTGAAGCTTTCTTT. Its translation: CASRDPRGTEAFF.

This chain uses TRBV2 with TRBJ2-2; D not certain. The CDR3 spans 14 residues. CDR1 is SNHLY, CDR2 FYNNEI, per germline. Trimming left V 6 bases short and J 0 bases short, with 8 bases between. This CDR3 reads CASRKNTNTGELFF. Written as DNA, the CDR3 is TGTGCCAGCAGGAAGAATACGAACACCGGGGAGCTGTTTTTT.

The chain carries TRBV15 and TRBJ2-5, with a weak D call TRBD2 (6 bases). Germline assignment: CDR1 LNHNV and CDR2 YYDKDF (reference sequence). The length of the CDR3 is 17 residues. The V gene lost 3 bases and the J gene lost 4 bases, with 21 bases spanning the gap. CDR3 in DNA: TGTGCCACCAGCAGCGATAGGGACTTTCCCTTTAGAGAGACCCAGTACTTC. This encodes CATSSDRDFPFRETQYF.

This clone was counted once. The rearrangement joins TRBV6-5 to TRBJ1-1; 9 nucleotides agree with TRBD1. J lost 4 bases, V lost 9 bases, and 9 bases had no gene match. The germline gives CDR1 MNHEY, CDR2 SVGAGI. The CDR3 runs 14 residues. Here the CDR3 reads CASPATGGITEAFF. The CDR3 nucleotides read TGTGCCAGTCCCGCGACAGGGGGAATCACTGAAGCTTTCTTT.

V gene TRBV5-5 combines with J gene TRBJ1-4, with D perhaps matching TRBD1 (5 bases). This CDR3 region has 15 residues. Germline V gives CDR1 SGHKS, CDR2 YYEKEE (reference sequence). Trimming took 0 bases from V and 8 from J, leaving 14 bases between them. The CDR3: CASSLGGTSGEKLFF. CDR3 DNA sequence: TGTGCCAGCAGCTTGGGGGGGACGAGTGGAGAAAAACTGTTTTTT.

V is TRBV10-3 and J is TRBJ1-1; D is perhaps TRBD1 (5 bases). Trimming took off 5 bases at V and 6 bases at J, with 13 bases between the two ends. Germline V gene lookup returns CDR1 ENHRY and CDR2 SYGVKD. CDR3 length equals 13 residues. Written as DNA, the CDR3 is TGTGCCATCAGTCCGGGACTTGAGGCTGAAGCTTTCTTT. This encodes CAISPGLEAEAFF.

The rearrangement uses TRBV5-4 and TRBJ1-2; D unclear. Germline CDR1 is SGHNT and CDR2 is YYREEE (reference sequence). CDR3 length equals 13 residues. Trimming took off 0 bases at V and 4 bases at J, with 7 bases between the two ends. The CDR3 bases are TGTGCCAGCAGCTTGGGACCGACCTATGGCTACACCTTC. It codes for CASSLGPTYGYTF. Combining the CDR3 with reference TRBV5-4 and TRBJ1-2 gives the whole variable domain ETGVTQSPTHLIKTRGQQVTLRCSSQSGHNTVSWYQQALGQGPQFIFQYYREEENGRGNFPPRFSGLQFPNYSSELNVNALELDDSALYLCASSLGPTYGYTFGSGTRLTVV.

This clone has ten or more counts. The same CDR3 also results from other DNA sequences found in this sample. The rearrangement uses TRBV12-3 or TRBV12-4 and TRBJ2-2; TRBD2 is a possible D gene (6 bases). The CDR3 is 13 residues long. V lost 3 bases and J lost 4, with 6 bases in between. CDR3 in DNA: TGTGCCAGCAGTTTCGGGGGCACCGGGGAGCTGTTTTTT. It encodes CASSFGGTGELFF.

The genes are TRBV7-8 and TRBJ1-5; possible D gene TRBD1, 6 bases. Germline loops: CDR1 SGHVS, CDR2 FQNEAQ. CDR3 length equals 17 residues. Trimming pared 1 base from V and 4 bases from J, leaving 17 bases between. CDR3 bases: TGTGCCAGCAGCTTAGGCCAGACCAGGGGAAGGAATCAGCCCCAGCATTTT. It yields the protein CASSLGQTRGRNQPQHF.